This entry features one T cell receptor (beta chain) sequence. Its antigen is as yet unknown. The PCR was carried out with 60 Vbeta primers and 13 Jbeta primers. Here immunoSEQ multiplex PCR was the method, and the copy in TCRdb shows in-frame clones only, minus some. The specimen's table records just over 150,000 clones. The V and J ends lost 4 bases and 0 bases respectively, with 13 bases between them. Looked up from germline, CDR1 is LGHNA and CDR2 is YNFKEQ. CDR3 length: 15 amino acids. This entry belongs to a study of cytomegalovirus exposure and HLA in healthy donors. The study, taken as a whole, reports: The likely origin of a cluster of highly shared sequence variants was a sequencing artifact. Researchers reportedly found TCR beta sequences accurately predicted most subjects' HLA-A and HLA-B alleles. Most TCR beta V segments were productive about 87% or about 30% of the time in an earlier analysis. A later analysis showed that HLA-associated TCR beta chains had undergone more clonal expansion than equally common others.

Input material: PBMCs. The V call is TRBV4-2, the J call TRBJ2-7; D unclear. This clonotype originated in a man aged 25 to 40 in good health and CMV-seronegative. CDR3 amino acids: CASSPTFLGSYEQYF. CDR3 DNA sequence: TGTGCCAGCAGCCCGACATTCTTGGGCTCCTACGAGCAGTACTTC.